Following are 9 T cell receptor beta chains from one sample sequenced in a study of T-cell reconstitution after alpha-beta-depleted transplantation in children. Using unique molecular identifiers, the investigators prepared the TCRbeta library. One entry per CDR3 protein results from TCRdb running MiXCR on the PCR reads. This table has about 610,000 distinct CDR3 sequences, roughly 10% appearing once. Sample: PBMCs from the stem cell graft donor, taken from the stem cell graft. These receptors originate from a human donor who donated a stem cell graft to a child with acute myeloid leukemia.

Many counts were recorded for this clonotype. CDR3 residues: CASSLADRHNQETQYF. The CDR3 nucleotides are TGTGCCAGCAGCTTAGCGGATCGGCATAACCAAGAGACCCAGTACTTC. The chain employs TRBV7-2 and TRBJ2-5, with D unresolved. The V end was cut by 0 bases, the J end by 0 bases, with 11 bases between. Germline loops: CDR1 SGHTA, CDR2 FQGNSA. The CDR3 extends over 16 amino acids.

The sample holds a few counts of this clonotype. This chain uses TRBV5-1 with TRBJ2-7, with D perhaps matching TRBD1 (5 bases). This CDR3 spans 12 amino acids. The germline CDR1 and CDR2 sequences are SGHRS and YFSETQ. V was pared by 1 base and J by 7 bases, with 9 bases between. CDR3 amino acids: CASSLQGWEQYF. In DNA, the CDR3 is TGCGCCAGCAGCTTGCAGGGTTGGGAGCAGTACTTC.

This clonotype has ten or more counts. The V call is TRBV29-1, the J call TRBJ2-7, with TRBD1 matching over 7 bases. Losses at the gene ends were 3 bases for V and 2 bases for J; bases not matched to a gene: 7. This CDR3 contains 14 residues. Germline CDR1 SQVTM, CDR2 ANQGSEA. The CDR3 sequence: CSVDATGKPYEQYF. In nucleotides, the CDR3 is TGCAGCGTTGATGCGACAGGGAAACCCTACGAGCAGTACTTC.

A word on this clonotype: The junction and the germline gene differ at one end; a read error may be behind it. V gene TRBV10-3 combines with J gene TRBJ1-2; possible D gene TRBD1, 6 bases. The V gene's germline CDR1 is ENHRY and CDR2 SYGVKD. The CDR3 is 11 residues long. DNA of the CDR3: TGTGCCTTCAGGGGTGACTATGGCTACACCTTC. Translation: CAFRGDYGYTF.

About this clonotype: A read error may be the cause here, since a much bigger clone is one base away. V is TRBV6-2 or TRBV6-3 and J is TRBJ2-7; D remains unclear. V dropped 1 base and J dropped 0 bases, with 4 bases sitting between them. The CDR3 is 13 amino acids. Per the germline V gene, CDR1 is MNHEY and CDR2 is SVGEGT. CDR3 in amino acids: CASSYFPSYEQYF. CDR3 nucleotide sequence: TGTGCCAGCAGTTACTTCCCCTCCTACGAGCAGTACTTC.

This clonotype occurred a few times. V gene TRBV7-2 combines with J gene TRBJ2-5; D possibly matches TRBD1 or TRBD2 (5 bases each). CDR3 size: 14 residues. The germline V gene encodes CDR1 SGHTA and CDR2 FQGNSA. V lost 2 bases to trimming and J lost 1 base, with 8 bases between them. The CDR3 DNA sequence: TGTGCCAGCAGCTTAACGGGGCCCCAAGAGACCCAGTACTTC. Amino acid sequence: CASSLTGPQETQYF.

The chain uses TRBV28 and TRBJ2-2; unclear D gene. The CDR3 is made up of 15 amino acids. Between the trimmed V and J ends, which lost 3 bases and 6 bases, there was a span of 14 bases. Looked up from germline, CDR1 is MDHEN and CDR2 is SYDVKM. The CDR3 nucleotides read TGTGCCAGCAGTTTGGACCAGCCTGGGGCCGGGGAGCTGTTTTTT. Its translation: CASSLDQPGAGELFF.

This clonotype was seen at least ten times. The chain recombines TRBV10-3 with TRBJ2-1; TRBD1 is a possible D gene (5 bases). Germline CDR1 ENHRY, CDR2 SYGVKD. CDR3 length equals 13 residues. Trimming removed 10 bases at V and 0 bases at J, with 10 bases between. CDR3 in amino acids: CASLDSSYNEQFF. The CDR3 DNA reads as TGTGCCAGCCTAGACAGCTCCTACAATGAGCAGTTCTTC.

This clonotype has more than one count but fewer than ten. The rearrangement links TRBV6-5 to TRBJ2-7; 10 nucleotides line up with TRBD1. V shed 5 bases and J 2 bases; nucleotides not matched to a gene: 3. Germline assignment: CDR1 MNHEY and CDR2 SVGAGI. This CDR3 spans 14 amino acids. The CDR3 protein is CASSRGTGAYEQYF. The CDR3 DNA follows: TGTGCCAGCAGTCGCGGGACAGGGGCCTACGAGCAGTACTTC.